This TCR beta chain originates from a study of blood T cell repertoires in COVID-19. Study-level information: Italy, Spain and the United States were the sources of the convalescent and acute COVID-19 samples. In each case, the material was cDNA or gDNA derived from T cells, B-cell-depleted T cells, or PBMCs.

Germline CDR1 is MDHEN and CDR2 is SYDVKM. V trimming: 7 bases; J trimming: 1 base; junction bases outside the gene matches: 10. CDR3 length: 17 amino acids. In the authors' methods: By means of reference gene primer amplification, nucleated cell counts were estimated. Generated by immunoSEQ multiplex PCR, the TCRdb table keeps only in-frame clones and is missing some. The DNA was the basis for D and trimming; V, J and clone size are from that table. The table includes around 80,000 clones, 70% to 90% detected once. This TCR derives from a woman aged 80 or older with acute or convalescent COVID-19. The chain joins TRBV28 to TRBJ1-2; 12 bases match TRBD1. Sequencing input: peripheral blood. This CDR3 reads CASTFRDRGPSNYGYTF. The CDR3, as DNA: TGTGCCAGCACTTTCCGGGACAGGGGGCCCAGTAACTATGGCTACACCTTC.